These 22 T cell receptor beta chains were all obtained from the same sample, sequenced in a study of read filtering for tumor transcriptome and immune sequencing. The library was built from around 0.4 ug RNA with molecular barcoded adaptors for alpha/delta and beta/gamma chains. TCRdb itself ran the reads through MiXCR, one entry per CDR3 protein. The table shows over 35,000 distinct CDR3 sequences, with around an eighth occurring only once. The sequenced sample consisted of a population of CD138-negative cells sorted from bone marrow. The receptor source for this set is a donor aged 40 or over with multiple myeloma.

This clonotype was detected only a few times. V and J are TRBV11-2 and TRBJ2-3, with a weak D call TRBD2 (6 bases). V was shortened by 5 bases and J by 2 bases, with 17 bases between the two germline ends. The CDR3 extends over 16 amino acids. Germline-derived CDR1 and CDR2 are SGHAT and FQNNGV. The DNA of the CDR3 is TGTGCCAGCAGCCAGTCGGGGAGGCCGTTCACAGATACGCAGTATTTT. Translation: CASSQSGRPFTDTQYF.

This clonotype was seen at least ten times. The rearrangement links TRBV11-2 to TRBJ1-5; D is ambiguous. The V end was cut by 1 base, the J end by 6 bases, with 10 bases between. The CDR3 sequence is 14 residues long. From germline, CDR1 is SGHAT and CDR2 FQNNGV. For the CDR3, the DNA is TGTGCCAGCAGCTTAGTGGGCGGTAGTCAGCCCCAGCATTTT. It encodes CASSLVGGSQPQHF.

Details on this clonotype: The likely explanation is a read error, given a far larger clone one base away. The V gene is TRBV11-2, the J gene TRBJ2-1, with a possible D match to TRBD2 (7 bases). From germline, CDR1 is SGHAT and CDR2 FQNNGV. CDR3 length: 15 amino acids. The V and J ends lost 6 bases and 1 base respectively, with 13 bases between them. CDR3 sequence reads: CASSGGGSSYNEQFF. The CDR3 DNA is TGTGCCAGCAGTGGGGGCGGGAGTTCCTACAATGAGCAGTTCTTC.

With respect to this clonotype: Only one base separates this from a far larger clonotype, so it likely reflects a read error. CDR3 DNA sequence: TGTGCCAGCAGCTATCTAGCCATCACAGATACGCAGTATTTT. Residues: CASSYLAITDTQYF. The chain carries TRBV5-1 and TRBJ2-3; D is perhaps TRBD2 (5 bases). The CDR3 spans 14 residues. CDR1 is SGHRS, CDR2 YFSETQ, per germline.

This clonotype was observed at least ten times. The chain employs TRBV5-4 and TRBJ2-2; tentative D call: TRBD1 (6 bases). The CDR3 extends over 16 amino acids. The germline CDR1 and CDR2 sequences are SGHNT and YYREEE (reference sequence). V was shortened by 4 bases and J by 2 bases, with 15 bases between the two germline ends. CDR3 residues: CASSGPQGLNTGELFF. In DNA, the CDR3 is TGTGCCAGCAGCGGACCACAGGGATTAAACACCGGGGAGCTGTTTTTT.

This clonotype was detected ten times or more. V is TRBV19 and J is TRBJ1-1, with a weak D call TRBD1 (5 bases). Germline loops: CDR1 LNHDA, CDR2 SQIVND (reference sequence). V was pared by 8 bases and J by 4 bases, with 23 bases between. The CDR3 is made up of 16 amino acids. This CDR3 reads CASGLTKGRGGTEAFF. The CDR3 DNA reads as TGTGCCAGTGGGCTAACGAAGGGGCGGGGAGGCACTGAAGCTTTCTTT.

Many counts were recorded for this clonotype. This chain links TRBV28 with TRBJ2-7; TRBD1 or TRBD2 may be the D gene (5 bases each). Looked up from germline, CDR1 is MDHEN and CDR2 is SYDVKM. This CDR3 is built from 14 residues. Trimming cost V 7 bases and J 7 bases, with 20 bases left between them. The DNA of the CDR3 is TGTGCCAGCAAGACCGGGACCGACGACTTGGAGCAGTACTTC. Translating it yields CASKTGTDDLEQYF.

This clonotype was detected ten times or more. The CDR3 here is CASSRTSGRVNEQFF. The CDR3, as DNA: TGTGCCAGCAGTCGGACTAGCGGGAGGGTGAATGAGCAGTTCTTC. The V and J genes are TRBV12-3 or TRBV12-4 and TRBJ2-1; TRBD2 aligns across 15 bases. V dropped 5 bases and J dropped 7; count of bases not matched to a gene: 3. CDR3 size: 15 residues.

This clonotype came up many times. J is TRBJ1-6 and V is TRBV20-1; the D is unclear. Trimming removed 1 base at V and 12 bases at J, with 19 bases between. CDR3 length equals 15 residues. The germline V gene encodes CDR1 DFQATT and CDR2 SNEGSKA (reference sequence). Here the CDR3 reads CSARASGIIIGPLHF. CDR3 coding DNA: TGCAGTGCTAGAGCCTCCGGGATAATTATCGGACCCCTCCACTTT.

This clonotype was seen at least ten times. The chain carries TRBV7-2 and TRBJ1-5, with D uncertain. CDR1 is SGHTA and CDR2 is FQGNSA in the germline V gene. This CDR3 contains 13 residues. Trimming pared 3 bases from V and 7 bases from J, leaving 10 bases between. This CDR3 is CASSLLVEQPQHF. CDR3 sequence (DNA): TGTGCCAGCAGCTTGTTGGTTGAGCAGCCCCAGCATTTT. The full variable domain, in which reference TRBV7-2 and TRBJ1-5 provide the parts outside the CDR3, is GAGVSQSPSNKVTEKGKDVELRCDPISGHTALYWYRQSLGQGLEFLIYFQGNSAPDKSGLPSDRFSAERTGGSVSTLTIQRTQQEDSAVYLCASSLLVEQPQHFGDGTRLSIL.

This clonotype was seen ten or more times. The V gene is TRBV7-9, the J gene TRBJ2-5; D might be TRBD1 (6 bases). In germline, CDR1 is SEHNR, CDR2 FQNEAQ (reference sequence). V was clipped by 5 bases and J by 3 bases, with 16 bases between them. The CDR3 has 15 residues. As DNA, the CDR3 is TGTGCCAGCAGCCCTGAGGACAGTCTAAAAGAGACCCAGTACTTC. It yields the protein CASSPEDSLKETQYF. Full variable domain (remainder filled in from reference TRBV7-9 and TRBJ2-5): DTGVSQNPRHKITKRGQNVTFRCDPISEHNRLYWYRQTLGQGPEFLTYFQNEAQLEKSRLLSDRFSAERPKGSFSTLEIQRTEQGDSAMYLCASSPEDSLKETQYFGPGTRLLVL.

This clonotype was counted ten times or more. This chain connects TRBV11-2 to TRBJ2-5, with D tentatively TRBD2 (7 bases). V shed 4 bases and J shed 5 bases, with 11 bases lying between them. Germline-derived CDR1 and CDR2 are SGHAT and FQNNGV. The CDR3 loop spans 13 amino acids. The CDR3 spells CASSSRGGETQYF. Here the CDR3 DNA reads TGTGCCAGCAGCTCCAGGGGAGGGGAGACCCAGTACTTC. The variable domain in full, completed from reference TRBV11-2 and TRBJ2-5, reads EAGVAQSPRYKIIEKRQSVAFWCNPISGHATLYWYQQILGQGPKLLIQFQNNGVVDDSQLPKDRFSAERLKGVDSTLKIQPAKLEDSAVYLCASSSRGGETQYFGPGTRLLVL.

This clonotype occurred many times. The gene calls are TRBV28 and TRBJ2-1; weak D call: TRBD1 (6 bases). Per the germline V gene, CDR1 is MDHEN and CDR2 is SYDVKM. The V and J ends lost 3 bases and 4 bases respectively, with 10 bases between them. The CDR3 is 14 residues long. This chain's CDR3 is CASSFRDKYNEQFF. In DNA form, the CDR3 reads TGTGCCAGCAGTTTCCGGGACAAGTACAATGAGCAGTTCTTC.

In regard to this clonotype: The conserved phenylalanine or tryptophan is not found at the CDR3 terminus, so this likely reflects a read error. The chain carries TRBV29-1 and TRBJ2-2, with 7 nucleotides matching TRBD2. This CDR3 spans 14 amino acids. Germline-derived CDR1 and CDR2 are SQVTM and ANQGSEA. The CDR3 nucleotides are TGCATCAATGGAGGGCCCGGGGGGACCGGGGAGCTGTTTCTT. Protein product: CINGGPGGTGELFL.

On this clonotype: The CDR3 does not close with the conserved phenylalanine or tryptophan, likely indicating a read error. J is TRBJ2-1 and V is TRBV3-1; 7 positions match TRBD2. There are 15 residues in the CDR3. Germline V gives CDR1 LGHDT, CDR2 YNNKEL (reference sequence). CDR3 loop: CAGRRLAGPYNEQFL. CDR3 sequence (DNA): TGTGCCGGCAGACGACTAGCAGGTCCCTACAATGAGCAGTTCCTC.

This clonotype was detected ten times or more. The V call is TRBV19, the J call TRBJ2-2; D call uncertain. V was trimmed by 8 bases and J by 6 bases, leaving 19 bases between them. The CDR3 sequence is 15 residues long. The germline V gene encodes CDR1 LNHDA and CDR2 SQIVND (reference sequence). The CDR3 sequence: CASRMGISVPGELFF. CDR3 sequence (DNA): TGTGCCAGTCGCATGGGGATTTCGGTCCCCGGGGAGCTGTTTTTT.

This clonotype was seen at least ten times. V gene TRBV19 combines with J gene TRBJ2-1, with D maybe TRBD1 (6 bases). With 5 bases removed from V and 0 bases from J, the gap between germline ends came to 11 bases. From germline, CDR1 is LNHDA and CDR2 SQIVND (reference sequence). The CDR3 spans 15 residues. DNA for the CDR3: TGTGCCAGTAGTTTTGACAGGTCCTCCTACAATGAGCAGTTCTTC. Its translation: CASSFDRSSYNEQFF.

Of note for this clonotype: This CDR3 is missing its conserved last phenylalanine or tryptophan, likely due to a read error. V and J are TRBV11-2 and TRBJ2-7; the match to TRBD1 covers 9 bases. The CDR3 covers 16 residues. CDR1 SGHAT and CDR2 FQNNGV come from the germline V gene. V shed 2 bases and J 5 bases; nucleotides not matched to a gene: 10. The CDR3 region is CASSLFPTGGNDEQYS. DNA of the CDR3: TGTGCCAGCAGCTTATTTCCTACAGGGGGCAATGACGAGCAGTACTCC.

With regard to this clonotype: A clone one base away is much larger, so this may be a read error. The J gene is TRBJ2-7, the V gene TRBV4-3, with TRBD2 identical over 13 bases. The CDR3 is 15 residues long. V shed 3 bases and J 6 bases; nucleotides not matched to a gene: 5. Germline V CDR1 and CDR2: LGHNA, YSLEER. CDR3 region: CASSQVWTSGSEQYF. The CDR3 region has the DNA TGCGCCAGCAGCCAGGTTTGGACTAGCGGGAGCGAGCAGTACTTC.

In its sample, this clonotype was seen many times. The rearrangement joins TRBV5-5 to TRBJ2-2, with D unresolved. The CDR3 spans 15 residues. Germline V CDR1 and CDR2: SGHKS, YYEKEE (reference sequence). Trimming stripped 0 bases from V and 1 base from J, with 7 bases between. CDR3 in amino acids: CASSLATWNTGELFF. CDR3 DNA sequence: TGTGCCAGCAGCTTGGCAACATGGAACACCGGGGAGCTGTTTTTT.

This clonotype was picked up many times. The chain carries TRBV27 and TRBJ1-2, with no clear D. Trimming pared 3 bases from V and 8 bases from J, leaving 19 bases between. There are 15 residues in the CDR3. Germline V gene data show CDR1 as MNHEY and CDR2 as SMNVEV (reference sequence). CDR3 sequence (DNA): TGTGCCAGCAGTTTCTCCCAGTCCTTCCAACAGGGCTACACCTTC. Amino acids: CASSFSQSFQQGYTF.

This clonotype has a handful of counts. Possible read error: a much larger clone is one base away. The rearrangement uses TRBV18 and TRBJ1-1; TRBD1 matches 7 bases. The CDR3 contains 14 residues. CDR1 KGHSH and CDR2 LQKENI come from the germline V gene. The DNA of the CDR3 is TGTGCCAGCTCACCACCCGACAGGGCCTCTGAAGCTTCCTTT. Amino acids: CASSPPDRASEASF.